This TCR beta chain appears in the sequencing data of a study of T cells in localized non-small cell lung cancer. Study-wide results and caveats: Overall survival was longer when the density of T cells in the blood was higher. Out of the top 100 tumor clones, a median around 60 were seen in adjacent lung. The tumor had only one region sequenced, so heterogeneity remains possible. There was higher T cell clonality in uninvolved adjacent lung than in tumor, and it was highest there.

A word on this clone: The antigen remains unidentified.

Clones were read by immunoSEQ multiplex PCR, and TCRdb kept only the in-frame ones, dropping some. The profile shows 50,000 to 55,000 clones, roughly 83% of them singletons. The germline V gene has CDR1 SGHNT and CDR2 YYREEE (reference sequence). This CDR3 region has 14 residues. V shed 1 base and J shed 2 bases, with 6 bases lying between them. Sequenced material: peripheral blood mononuclear cells, taken before any cancer treatment. The TCR originated in a man between 40 and 75 years old with stage III lung adenocarcinoma. This sequence joins TRBV5-4 and TRBJ2-2; D gene unclear. DNA for the CDR3: TGTGCCAGCAGCTTGTTAGCAAACACCGGGGAGCTGTTTTTT. Residues: CASSLLANTGELFF. Full variable domain (outside the CDR3, taken from reference TRBV5-4 and TRBJ2-2): ETGVTQSPTHLIKTRGQQVTLRCSSQSGHNTVSWYQQALGQGPQFIFQYYREEENGRGNFPPRFSGLQFPNYSSELNVNALELDDSALYLCASSLLANTGELFFGEGSRLTVL.